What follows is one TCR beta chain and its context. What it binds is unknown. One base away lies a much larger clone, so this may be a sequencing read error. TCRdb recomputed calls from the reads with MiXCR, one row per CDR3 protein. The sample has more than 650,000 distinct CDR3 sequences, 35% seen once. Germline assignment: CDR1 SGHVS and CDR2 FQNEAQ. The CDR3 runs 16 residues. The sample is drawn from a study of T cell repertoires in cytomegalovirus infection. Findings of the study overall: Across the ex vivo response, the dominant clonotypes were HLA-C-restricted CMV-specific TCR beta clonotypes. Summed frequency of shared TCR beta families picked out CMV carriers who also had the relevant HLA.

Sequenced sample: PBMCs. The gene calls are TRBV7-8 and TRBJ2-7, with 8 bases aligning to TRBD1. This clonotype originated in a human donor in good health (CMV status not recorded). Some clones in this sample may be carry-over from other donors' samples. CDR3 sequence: CAISPRGTGLSYEQYF. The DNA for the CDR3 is TGTGCCATCAGCCCCCGAGGGACAGGACTTTCCTACGAGCAGTACTTC.